The next 15 T cell receptor beta chains were all read from a single sample in a study of cytomegalovirus exposure and HLA in healthy donors. Researchers ran the PCR with 60 Vbeta and 13 Jbeta primers. Repertoires were generated with immunoSEQ multiplex PCR, while TCRdb's copy carries only in-frame clones and drops some. The sample lists more than 95,000 clones; roughly 78% were seen once. The sequenced sample consisted of PBMCs. Source of these receptors: a man between 25 and 39 years old in good health and CMV-seropositive.

The chain has TRBV4-2 and TRBJ2-7; 11 bases are shared with TRBD2. This CDR3 is 21 amino acids long. Germline V gene lookup returns CDR1 LGHNA and CDR2 YNFKEQ. Trimming removed 2 bases from V and 5 bases from J; junction bases left unmatched: 23. The CDR3 sequence: CASSQPFLRLAGGLGRNEQYF. The CDR3 DNA sequence: TGTGCCAGCAGCCAACCCTTCCTCCGGCTAGCGGGGGGCTTAGGTAGGAACGAGCAGTACTTC.

The genes are TRBV10-3 and TRBJ2-1, with D tentatively TRBD2 (5 bases). The CDR3 consists of 14 residues. From germline, CDR1 is ENHRY and CDR2 SYGVKD. Trimming removed 8 bases at V and 6 bases at J, with 17 bases between. CDR3 sequence (DNA): TGTGCCATCCGGCCGAGTAGCGACCCCAATGAGCAGTTCTTC. Protein sequence: CAIRPSSDPNEQFF.

This chain links TRBV5-1 with TRBJ2-7, with a weak D call TRBD1 (6 bases). The CDR3 consists of 17 residues. Germline CDR1 reads SGHRS; CDR2 reads YFSETQ. With 0 bases removed from V and 0 bases from J, the gap between germline ends came to 16 bases. The CDR3: CASSLAGTGFGSYEQYF. CDR3 in DNA: TGCGCCAGCAGCTTGGCCGGAACAGGGTTCGGCTCCTACGAGCAGTACTTC.

This clone was seen a single time. CDR3 sequence (DNA): TGTGCCATCAGTGGGATACAGGGTCCCCTCCACTTT. This encodes CAISGIQGPLHF. J is TRBJ1-6 and V is TRBV10-3; D may be TRBD1 (6 bases). The length of the CDR3 is 12 residues. V was shortened by 4 bases and J by 13 bases, with 11 bases between the two germline ends. The germline V gene encodes CDR1 ENHRY and CDR2 SYGVKD.

This chain connects TRBV10-3 to TRBJ1-5; D might be TRBD1 (5 bases). Germline values: CDR1 ENHRY, CDR2 SYGVKD. The CDR3 runs 14 residues. V lost 2 bases to trimming and J lost 3 bases, with 8 bases between them. The CDR3 DNA reads as TGTGCCATCAGTGAGCCGGGGGACAATCAGCCCCAGCATTTT. This sequence encodes CAISEPGDNQPQHF.

This rearrangement joins TRBV10-3 to TRBJ2-3; TRBD2 matches at 7 bases. CDR1 and CDR2 (germline): ENHRY, SYGVKD. V was clipped by 2 bases and J by 4 bases; unmatched bases: 0. CDR3 size: 13 residues. CDR3 residues: CAISETSADTQYF. CDR3 nucleotides: TGTGCCATCAGTGAGACTAGCGCAGATACGCAGTATTTT.

The genes are TRBV7-2 and TRBJ2-3, with D possibly being TRBD2 (6 bases). The length of the CDR3 is 14 residues. Trimming took 10 bases from V and 0 from J, leaving 14 bases between them. Germline values: CDR1 SGHTA, CDR2 FQGNSA. DNA for the CDR3: TGTGCCACCCGTCCGGGACTTAGCACAGATACGCAGTATTTT. Encoded protein: CATRPGLSTDTQYF.

CDR3 sequence (DNA): TGTGCCAGCAGCGTAGCGCCTAGCGGGATACAAGAGACCCAGTACTTC. The encoded protein is CASSVAPSGIQETQYF. The chain links TRBV9 to TRBJ2-5; 9 nucleotides match TRBD2. After removal of 0 bases from V and 2 bases from J, the junction contained 5 bases not matched to a gene. The CDR3 has 16 residues. Germline loops: CDR1 SGDLS, CDR2 YYNGEE.

The chain couples TRBV9 to TRBJ2-1, with D possibly TRBD2 on 5 matching bases. The germline V and J ends were trimmed by 6 bases and 5 bases, with 12 bases remaining between them. This CDR3 is built from 13 residues. Germline CDR1 reads SGDLS; CDR2 reads YYNGEE. The CDR3 DNA follows: TGTGCCAGCAAGTCCGGGGTCCACAATGAGCAGTTCTTC. This codes for CASKSGVHNEQFF. The full variable domain, its missing parts supplied by reference TRBV9 and TRBJ2-1, is DSGVTQTPKHLITATGQRVTLRCSPRSGDLSVYWYQQSLDQGLQFLIQYYNGEERAKGNILERFSAQQFPDLHSELNLSSLELGDSALYFCASKSGVHNEQFFGPGTRLTVL.

The chain is built from TRBV6-1 and TRBJ2-7; TRBD2 matches 13 bases. The CDR3 loop spans 15 amino acids. J lost 3 bases, V lost 7 bases, and 6 bases had no gene match. The germline V gene has CDR1 MNHNS and CDR2 SASEGT. This CDR3 is CASIWTSGGVYEQYF. The DNA for the CDR3 is TGTGCCAGCATCTGGACTAGCGGGGGCGTCTACGAGCAGTACTTC.

The V call is TRBV6-6, the J call TRBJ2-7; D possibly corresponds to TRBD1 (6 bases). This CDR3 spans 16 amino acids. Per germline, CDR1 MNHNY and CDR2 SVGAGI (reference sequence). Trimming shortened V by 4 bases and J by 6 bases, and 22 bases separated the two germline ends. This chain's CDR3 is CASSSDPGHPISEQYF. CDR3 nucleotides: TGTGCCAGCAGTTCTGATCCGGGACACCCGATAAGCGAGCAGTACTTC.

The genes are TRBV9 and TRBJ2-7; 15 positions agree with TRBD2. The CDR3 covers 18 residues. CDR1 is SGDLS, CDR2 YYNGEE, per germline. The junction had 8 bases not matched to a gene; V was cut back by 0 bases and J by 4 bases. This CDR3 is CASSVGTSGGAEVYEQYF. CDR3 nucleotide sequence: TGTGCCAGCAGCGTAGGGACTAGCGGGGGGGCTGAGGTATACGAGCAGTACTTC.

The rearrangement uses TRBV27 and TRBJ2-7, with 8 nucleotides matching TRBD1. The junction had 16 bases not matched to a gene; V was cut back by 6 bases and J by 0 bases. Germline CDR1 and CDR2: MNHEY and SMNVEV (reference sequence). This CDR3 has 18 amino acids. CDR3 bases: TGTGCCAGCAGAGCCCTGGGCAGGGGGCCAAACCACTCCTACGAGCAGTACTTC. It specifies CASRALGRGPNHSYEQYF.

This sequence joins TRBV5-5 and TRBJ1-1; D gene uncertain. V shed 0 bases and J shed 1 base, with 16 bases lying between them. The CDR3 length is 17 residues. The germline gives CDR1 SGHKS, CDR2 YYEKEE (reference sequence). The CDR3 DNA sequence: TGTGCCAGCAGCTTGGGGTTTTTGGTGGGAGGGAACACTGAAGCTTTCTTT. Translation: CASSLGFLVGGNTEAFF.

This clone was recorded once. V usage is TRBV27 and J usage is TRBJ1-4, with D hard to call. CDR1 is MNHEY and CDR2 is SMNVEV in the germline V gene (reference sequence). CDR3 length: 14 amino acids. V shed 3 bases and J shed 2 bases, with 7 bases lying between them. This CDR3 is CASSLGSTNEKLFF. CDR3 coding DNA: TGTGCCAGCAGTTTGGGGAGTACTAATGAAAAACTGTTTTTT.